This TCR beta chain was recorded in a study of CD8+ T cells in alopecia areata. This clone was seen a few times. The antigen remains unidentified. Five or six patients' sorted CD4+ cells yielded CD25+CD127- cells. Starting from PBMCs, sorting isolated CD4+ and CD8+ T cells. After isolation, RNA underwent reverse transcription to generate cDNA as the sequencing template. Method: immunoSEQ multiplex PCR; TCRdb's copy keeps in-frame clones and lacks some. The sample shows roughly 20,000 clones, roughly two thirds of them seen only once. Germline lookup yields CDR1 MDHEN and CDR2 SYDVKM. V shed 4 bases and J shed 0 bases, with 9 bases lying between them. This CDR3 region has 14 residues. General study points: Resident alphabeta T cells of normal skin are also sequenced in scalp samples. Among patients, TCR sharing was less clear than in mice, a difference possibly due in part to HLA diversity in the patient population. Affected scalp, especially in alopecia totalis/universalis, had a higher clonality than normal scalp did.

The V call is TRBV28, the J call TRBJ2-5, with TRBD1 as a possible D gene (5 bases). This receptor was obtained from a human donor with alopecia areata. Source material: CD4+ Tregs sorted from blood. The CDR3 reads CASSYTGYQETQYF. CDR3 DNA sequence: TGTGCCAGCAGTTATACAGGTTACCAAGAGACCCAGTACTTC.